This T cell receptor beta chain stems from a study of vaccination effects on CD4 cells after COVID-19. Findings and limits, study-wide: Cross-reactivity toward common cold coronaviruses was confined to only 1 of 255 vaccine-induced clones in healthy vaccinees.

Before sequencing, viral peptide pools were used by the ViraFEST assay to expand antigen-specific CD4+ T cells. Cultured cells yielded isolated CD4+ T cells after 10 days. Each person got two doses of an mRNA SARS-CoV-2 vaccine, BNT162b2 or mRNA-1273. Cultures of roughly 2 million PBMC per well contained 8 to 10 IU/ml IL-2 plus 10 ug/ml peptides. On day 3 and again on day 7, half the medium was replaced with IL-2 medium. Turning to this clone: Its antigen is currently unknown.

V trimming: 3 bases; J trimming: 4 bases; junction bases outside the gene matches: 4. The CDR3 contains 15 residues. Germline V gene data show CDR1 as KGHDR and CDR2 as SFDVKD. Clones were read by immunoSEQ multiplex PCR, and TCRdb kept only the in-frame ones, dropping some. Among 75,000 or so clones, under 85% were seen once, and the ten largest hold over 0.95%. This rearrangement joins TRBV24-1 to TRBJ2-5; 10 positions agree with TRBD1. Sequenced material: CD4+ T cells from PBMCs cultured with HCoV-OC43 spike peptides, taken after COVID-19 vaccination. Subset given: HCoV-OC43 spike overlapping peptide pool stimulation. This receptor was identified in a human donor who received a COVID-19 vaccine. CDR3 loop: CATSDVGTGAETQYF. DNA of the CDR3: TGTGCCACCAGTGATGTAGGGACAGGGGCAGAGACCCAGTACTTC.